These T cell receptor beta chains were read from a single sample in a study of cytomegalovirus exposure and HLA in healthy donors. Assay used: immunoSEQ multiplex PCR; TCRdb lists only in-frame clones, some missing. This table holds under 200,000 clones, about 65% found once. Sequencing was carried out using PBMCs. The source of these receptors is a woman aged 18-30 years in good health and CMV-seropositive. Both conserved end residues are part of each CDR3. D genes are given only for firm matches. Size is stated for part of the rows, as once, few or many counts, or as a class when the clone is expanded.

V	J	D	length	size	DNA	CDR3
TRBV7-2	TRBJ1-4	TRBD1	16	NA	TGTGCCAGCAGCTTAGATCCCGCAGGACAGGCAGAAAAACTGTTTTTT	CASSLDPAGQAEKLFF
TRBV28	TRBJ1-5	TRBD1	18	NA	TGTGCCAGCAGTTTTGTGCGACAGGGGGCTTACGCGAATCAGCCCCAGCATTTT	CASSFVRQGAYANQPQHF
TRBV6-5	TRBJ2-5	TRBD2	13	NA	TGTGCCAGCAGTTACAGACTAGCGCTGGAGCAGTACTTC	CASSYRLALEQYF
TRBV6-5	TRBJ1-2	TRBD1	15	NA	TGTGCCAGCAGTTACCAACCGGGACAGGGGTCTGGCTACACCTTC	CASSYQPGQGSGYTF
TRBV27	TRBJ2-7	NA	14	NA	TGTGCCAGCAGTTTCCTTCCGGGAACCTACGAGCAGTACTTC	CASSFLPGTYEQYF
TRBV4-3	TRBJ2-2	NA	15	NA	TGCGCCAGCAGCCAAGTAAATATCCAGGCCGGGGAGCTGTTTTTT	CASSQVNIQAGELFF
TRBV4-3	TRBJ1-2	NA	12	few	TGCGCCAGCAGCCAAGACTGGAGTGGCTACACCTTC	CASSQDWSGYTF
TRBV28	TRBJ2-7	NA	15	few	TGTGCCAGCAGTTTGCCGCAGGTCCTTCGTAACGAGCAGTACTTC	CASSLPQVLRNEQYF
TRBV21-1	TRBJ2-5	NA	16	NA	TGTGCCAGCAGCAAGAGACAGGGGAGGTACCAAGAGACCCAGTACTTC	CASSKRQGRYQETQYF
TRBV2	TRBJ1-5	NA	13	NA	TGTGCCAGCAGTGGAATGCAGGTTCAGCCCCAGCATTTT	CASSGMQVQPQHF
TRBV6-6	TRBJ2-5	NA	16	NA	TGTGCCAGCAGTTACGGGCAGGGGGGATCACTCGAGACCCAGTACTTC	CASSYGQGGSLETQYF
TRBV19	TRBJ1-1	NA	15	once	TGTGCCAGTAGTACCTCCTATACAGGGAGAACTGAAGCTTTCTTT	CASSTSYTGRTEAFF
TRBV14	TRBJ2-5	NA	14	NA	TGTGCCAGCAGCCGACAGTATTACCAAGAGACCCAGTACTTC	CASSRQYYQETQYF
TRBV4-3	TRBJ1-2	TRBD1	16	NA	TGCGCCAGCAGCCAACTAAGGCAGGGGGAGGACTATGGCTACACCTTC	CASSQLRQGEDYGYTF
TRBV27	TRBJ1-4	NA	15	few	TGTGCCAGCAGTCCAAAGGGACTCTTCAATGAAAAACTGTTTTTT	CASSPKGLFNEKLFF
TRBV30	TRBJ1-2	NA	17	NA	TGTGCCTGGAGTCAGGGTGGGATTCTCATCCCGTGGTATGGCTACACCTTC	CAWSQGGILIPWYGYTF
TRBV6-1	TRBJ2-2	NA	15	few	TGTGCCAGCAGTGAATTCCTAGAACAGGACGGGGAGCTGTTTTTT	CASSEFLEQDGELFF
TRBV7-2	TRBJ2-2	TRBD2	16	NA	TGTGCCAGCAGCGCCCGGGGGGGTACGAACACCGGGGAGCTGTTTTTT	CASSARGGTNTGELFF
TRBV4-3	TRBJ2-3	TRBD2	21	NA	TGCGCCAGCAGCCAAGATCGGGTGACCGGGACTAGCGGGGGGGCCGGGGATACGCAGTATTTT	CASSQDRVTGTSGGAGDTQYF
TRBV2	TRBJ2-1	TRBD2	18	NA	TGTGCCAGCAGGGGACCGGGACTAGCGGGAGTCTCCTACAATGAGCAGTTCTTC	CASRGPGLAGVSYNEQFF
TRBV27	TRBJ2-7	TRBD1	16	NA	TGTGCCAGCAGTTTTAGTCCCACAGGGGAATCCTACGAGCAGTACTTC	CASSFSPTGESYEQYF
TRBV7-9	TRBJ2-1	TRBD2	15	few	TGTGCCAGCAGCTTAGGTGGTGCGGGAGGAAATGAGCAGTTCTTC	CASSLGGAGGNEQFF
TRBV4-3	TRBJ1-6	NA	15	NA	TGCGCCAGCAGCCAAGCTGGACAAGATAATTCACCCCTCCACTTT	CASSQAGQDNSPLHF
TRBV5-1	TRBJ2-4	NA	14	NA	TGCGCCAGCAGCCCACCGGGGGCCAAAAACATTCAGTACTTC	CASSPPGAKNIQYF
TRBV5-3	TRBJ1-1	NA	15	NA	TGTGCCAGAAGCTTGGTTGCACATAACGACACTGAAGCTTTCTTT	CARSLVAHNDTEAFF
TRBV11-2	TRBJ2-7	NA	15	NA	TGTGCCAGCAGCTTAGAGCGGAAAAGGTCCTACGAGCAGTACTTC	CASSLERKRSYEQYF
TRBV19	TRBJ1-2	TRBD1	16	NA	TGTGCCAGTAGCATAAAAGGACAGGGGTCAGCCTATGGCTACACCTTC	CASSIKGQGSAYGYTF
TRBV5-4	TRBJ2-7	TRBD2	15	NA	TGTGCCAGCAGCCTACGGGAGGGCCAAGACTACGAGCAGTACTTC	CASSLREGQDYEQYF
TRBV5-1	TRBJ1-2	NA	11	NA	TGCGCCAGCAACGGGGGGCGTGGCTACACCTTC	CASNGGRGYTF
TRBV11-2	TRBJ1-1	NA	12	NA	TGTGCCAGCAGCTTAGAGGCTTCCGAAGCTTTCTTT	CASSLEASEAFF
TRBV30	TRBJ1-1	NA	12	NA	TGTGCCTGGAGCTCCCTGAACACTGAAGCTTTCTTT	CAWSSLNTEAFF
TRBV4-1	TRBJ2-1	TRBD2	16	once	TGCGCCAGCAGCCAAGATAGCAGCGGGACTTACAATGAGCAGTTCTTC	CASSQDSSGTYNEQFF
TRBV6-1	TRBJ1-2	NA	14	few	TGTGCCAGCAGTGAAGAGCGGGGCGTCTATGGCTACACCTTC	CASSEERGVYGYTF
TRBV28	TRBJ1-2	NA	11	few	TGTGCCAGCAGCTCCGACTATGGCTACACCTTC	CASSSDYGYTF
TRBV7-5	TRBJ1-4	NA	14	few	TGTGCCAGAAGCTTAATAAGGGGGAATGAAAAACTGTTTTTT	CARSLIRGNEKLFF
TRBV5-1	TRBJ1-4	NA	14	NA	TGCGCCAGCAGCCTGGGCGGGGTTAATGAAAAACTGTTTTTT	CASSLGGVNEKLFF
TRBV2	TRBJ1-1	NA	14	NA	TGTGCCAGCAGCCGACAGCTCCGGAACACTGAAGCTTTCTTT	CASSRQLRNTEAFF
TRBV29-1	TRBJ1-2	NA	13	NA	TGCAGCGTTTCGGGGGAGGAAGGATATGGCTACACCTTC	CSVSGEEGYGYTF
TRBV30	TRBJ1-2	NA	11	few	TGTGCCTGGACCGAGGCGGTTGGCTACACCTTC	CAWTEAVGYTF
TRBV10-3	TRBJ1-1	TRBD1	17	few	TGTGCCATCAGTGAGTCGGGACCGGGACAGTTAAACACTGAAGCTTTCTTT	CAISESGPGQLNTEAFF
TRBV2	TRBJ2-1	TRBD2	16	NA	TGTGCCAGCAGGACAAGACTAGCGGATATGGGAAATGAGCAGTTCTTC	CASRTRLADMGNEQFF
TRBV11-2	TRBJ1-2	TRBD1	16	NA	TGTGCCAGCAGCCCCTTCTACAGGGGGAACGGCTATGGCTACACCTTC	CASSPFYRGNGYGYTF
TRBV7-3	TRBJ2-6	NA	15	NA	TGTGCCAGCAGCTTAGGACATTCTGGGGCCAACGTCCTGACTTTC	CASSLGHSGANVLTF
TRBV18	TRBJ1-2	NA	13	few	TGTGCCAGCTCACCAGGCAGGGAAAATGGCTACACCTTC	CASSPGRENGYTF
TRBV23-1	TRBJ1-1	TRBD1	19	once	TGCGCCAGCAGTCAAACGAAACAGGGGGCAGGTGGAATGAACACTGAAGCTTTCTTT	CASSQTKQGAGGMNTEAFF
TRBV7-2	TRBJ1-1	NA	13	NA	TGTGCCAGCAGCTTGCAGAGGGACACTGAAGCTTTCTTT	CASSLQRDTEAFF
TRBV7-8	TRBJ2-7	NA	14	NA	TGTGCCAGCAGCTTAGCCGTTACTAGTCTCGAGCAGTACTTC	CASSLAVTSLEQYF
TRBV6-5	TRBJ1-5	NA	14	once	TGTGCCAGCAGCAGTCACGGGTCCTATCAGCCCCAGCATTTT	CASSSHGSYQPQHF
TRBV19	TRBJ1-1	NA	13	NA	TGTGCCAGTAGCACTACACAGGAAAATGAAGCTTTCTTT	CASSTTQENEAFF
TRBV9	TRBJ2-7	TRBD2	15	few	TGTGCCAGCAGCGTAGCCGGGGGGGCGGCCTACGAGCAGTACTTC	CASSVAGGAAYEQYF
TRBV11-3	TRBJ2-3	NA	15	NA	TGTGCCAGCAGCTTAGGCGGGGCTAGCACAGATACGCAGTATTTT	CASSLGGASTDTQYF
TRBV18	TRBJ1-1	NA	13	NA	TGTGCCAGCTCACCACTTCAGGACACTGAAGCTTTCTTT	CASSPLQDTEAFF
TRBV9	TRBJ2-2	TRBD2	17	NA	TGTGCCAGCAGAACGGGACTAGCGGGAGGGCCGGCCGGGGAGCTGTTTTTT	CASRTGLAGGPAGELFF
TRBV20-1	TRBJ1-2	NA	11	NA	TGCAGTGCTAGAGGGGGGGGGACGTGGACCTTC	CSARGGGTWTF
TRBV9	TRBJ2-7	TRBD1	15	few	TGTGCCAGCAGCCCAACCGGGACAGCAAACTACGAGCAGTACTTC	CASSPTGTANYEQYF
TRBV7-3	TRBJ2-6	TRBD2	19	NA	TGTGCCAGCAGCTTAATCGGAAGCGGGGGGGAGTCTGGGGCCAACGTCCTGACTTTC	CASSLIGSGGESGANVLTF
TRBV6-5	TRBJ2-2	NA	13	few	TGTGCCAGCAGTTACCTAAGCTCCGGGGAGCTGTTTTTT	CASSYLSSGELFF
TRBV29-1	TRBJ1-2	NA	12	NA	TGCAGCGTTGTCGCCAGGACTTATGGCTACACCTTC	CSVVARTYGYTF
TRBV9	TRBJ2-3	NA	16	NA	TGTGCCAGCAGCGTAGGATCCGGAGGGTCCACAGATACGCAGTATTTT	CASSVGSGGSTDTQYF